Presented here are 5 T cell receptor beta chains from one specimen sequenced in a study of T cell responses to AZD1222 COVID-19 vaccine. Method: immunoSEQ multiplex PCR; TCRdb's copy keeps in-frame clones and lacks some. This table has 84,000 or so clones, about 90% appearing once. The sample in question was peripheral blood, obtained on day 0 of MenACWY control vaccination. The receptors come from an adult in good health.

The chain employs TRBV7-8 and TRBJ2-2; no firm D call. Germline V CDR1 and CDR2: SGHVS, FQNEAQ. The CDR3 loop spans 14 amino acids. The germline V and J ends were trimmed by 3 bases and 6 bases, with 11 bases remaining between them. The DNA for the CDR3 is TGTGCCAGCAGCTTGGGTACTAAGTCCGGGGAGCTGTTTTTT. Protein: CASSLGTKSGELFF.

The genes are TRBV27 and TRBJ2-1, with 8 bases identical to TRBD2. With 3 bases clipped from V and 5 bases from J, the junction kept 12 bases outside the gene matches. Germline V lookup: CDR1 MNHEY, CDR2 SMNVEV (reference sequence). The CDR3 spans 17 residues. The CDR3 spells CASSFDSRRGAHNEQFF. In DNA form, the CDR3 reads TGTGCCAGCAGTTTCGATTCTCGGCGGGGGGCCCACAATGAGCAGTTCTTC.

This clone was picked up one time. The chain links TRBV5-1 to TRBJ1-5, with D unclear. The germline V and J ends were trimmed by 0 bases and 6 bases, with 7 bases remaining between them. CDR1 and CDR2 from the germline V gene are SGHRS and YFSETQ. This CDR3 has 13 amino acids. Here the CDR3 DNA reads TGCGCCAGCAGCTTGGCCAGCGGTCAGCCCCAGCATTTT. Protein: CASSLASGQPQHF.

The rearrangement uses TRBV5-8 and TRBJ2-7; the match to TRBD1 covers 7 bases. V shed 4 bases and J 2 bases; nucleotides not matched to a gene: 9. Per the germline V gene, CDR1 is SGHTS and CDR2 is YDEGEE. CDR3 length: 15 residues. Written as DNA, the CDR3 is TGTGCCAGCAGCCCACCTACAGGGGCCGCCTACGAGCAGTACTTC. Amino acid sequence: CASSPPTGAAYEQYF.

The rearrangement uses TRBV9 and TRBJ2-7; 13 nucleotides line up with TRBD2. J lost 2 bases, V lost 2 bases, and 1 base had no gene match. CDR1 and CDR2 from the germline V gene are SGDLS and YYNGEE. The CDR3 runs 15 residues. CDR3 protein: CASSVGTSGAYEQYF. CDR3 DNA sequence: TGTGCCAGCAGCGTCGGGACTAGCGGGGCCTACGAGCAGTACTTC.